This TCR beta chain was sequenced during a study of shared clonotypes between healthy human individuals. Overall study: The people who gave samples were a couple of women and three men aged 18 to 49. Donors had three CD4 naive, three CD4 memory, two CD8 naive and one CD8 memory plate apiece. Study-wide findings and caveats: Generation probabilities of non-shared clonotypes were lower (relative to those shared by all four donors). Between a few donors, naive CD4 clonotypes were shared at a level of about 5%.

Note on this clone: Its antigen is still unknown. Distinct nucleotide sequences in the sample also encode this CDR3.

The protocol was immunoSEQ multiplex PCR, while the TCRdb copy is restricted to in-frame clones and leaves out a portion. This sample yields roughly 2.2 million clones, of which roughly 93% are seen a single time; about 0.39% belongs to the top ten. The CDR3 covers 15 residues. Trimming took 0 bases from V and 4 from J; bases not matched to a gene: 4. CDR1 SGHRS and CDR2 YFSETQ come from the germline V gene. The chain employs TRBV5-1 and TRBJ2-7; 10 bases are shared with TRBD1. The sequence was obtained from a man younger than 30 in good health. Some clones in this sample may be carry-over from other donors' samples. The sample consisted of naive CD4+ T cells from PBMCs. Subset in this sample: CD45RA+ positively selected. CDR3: CASSLGGQGLYEQYF. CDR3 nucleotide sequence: TGCGCCAGCAGCTTGGGGGGACAGGGGCTTTACGAGCAGTACTTC.